A selection of T cell receptor beta chains follows, all from one sample in a study of T cells in localized non-small cell lung cancer. Sequenced by immunoSEQ multiplex PCR; TCRdb stores in-frame clones only, minus some. The sample lists some 31,000 clones, around 80% occurring once. Source: peripheral blood, taken before any cancer treatment. These receptors originate from a male donor at least 60 years old with stage II squamous cell lung carcinoma. Each CDR3 is given with its conserved first and last residue. D genes are given only for firm matches. Clone sizes are given selectively: once, few, many, or a class where the clone is expanded.

TGTGCCAGCAGGCCACAGCCGGCCATCGACACTGAAGCTTTCTTT	CASRPQPAIDTEAFF	15	once	TRBV27	.	TRBJ1-1
TGTGCCACCAGCTTAGTAGTCGGCTCTGGGGCCAACGTCCTGACTTTC	CATSLVVGSGANVLTF	16	few	TRBV15	.	TRBJ2-6
TGTGCCAGTAGTATAGTTTACAGGCTCGAGGATGGCTACACCTTC	CASSIVYRLEDGYTF	15	.	TRBV19	.	TRBJ1-2
TGTGCCAGTAGTATACTTGGCGCCGGGACAGGGACCTACGAGCAGTACTTC	CASSILGAGTGTYEQYF	17	.	TRBV19	TRBD1	TRBJ2-7
TGCGCCAGCAGTGATCGTTCGGGGGAGCAGTTCTTC	CASSDRSGEQFF	12	.	TRBV10-1	.	TRBJ2-1
TGCAGTGCCAGTCGAGGTGAGCAGTTCTTC	CSASRGEQFF	10	.	TRBV20-1	.	TRBJ2-1
TGTGCCAGTGTAGGGGCCTCCTCCTACGAGCAGTACTTC	CASVGASSYEQYF	13	.	TRBV19	.	TRBJ2-7
TGTGCCAGCAACCACGGGGGTTTCAATCAGCCCCAGCATTTT	CASNHGGFNQPQHF	14	few	TRBV14	.	TRBJ1-5
TGTGCCAGCAGCCTACAGGGAAGGGGTTCTGAAGCTTTCTTT	CASSLQGRGSEAFF	14	.	TRBV16	.	TRBJ1-1
TGTGCCAGCAGTCCCTTGACAGAGTTTCAAGAGACCCAGTACTTC	CASSPLTEFQETQYF	15	.	TRBV27	.	TRBJ2-5
TGTGCCAGCAGCCCCAGGGGTAGCACAGATACGCAGTATTTT	CASSPRGSTDTQYF	14	.	TRBV7-9	.	TRBJ2-3
TGTGCCAGCAGCTTAGATTCAGGGTGGGGATACGAGCAGTACTTC	CASSLDSGWGYEQYF	15	.	TRBV11-2	.	TRBJ2-7
TGTGCCATCAGTGACAGCGCGGATCCATACAATGAGCAGTTCTTC	CAISDSADPYNEQFF	15	.	TRBV10-3	.	TRBJ2-1
TGTGCCAGCAGGCCGGGACAGGCTAACTATGGCTACACCTTC	CASRPGQANYGYTF	14	.	TRBV5-5	TRBD1	TRBJ1-2
TGTGCCACTGGCCCTGCTCTCTCAAACTATGGCTACACCTTC	CATGPALSNYGYTF	14	.	TRBV6-5	.	TRBJ1-2
TGTGCCAGCACAATCGAACGGAACACTGAAGCTTTCTTT	CASTIERNTEAFF	13	.	TRBV13	.	TRBJ1-1
TGTGCCAGTAGTATCCCTGGACAGGGGGGCACTGAAGCTTTCTTT	CASSIPGQGGTEAFF	15	few	TRBV19	TRBD1	TRBJ1-1
TGTGCCAGCAGACCGGGACAGGGGGCTGGGAACACTGAAGCTTTCTTT	CASRPGQGAGNTEAFF	16	.	TRBV21-1	.	TRBJ1-1
TGTGCCTGGACACCTCCCGCAGCTCAGGTCCCAGATACGCAGTATTTT	CAWTPPAAQVPDTQYF	16	.	TRBV30	.	TRBJ2-3
TGTGCCAGCAGCTTTGACATGGCGAGTGGCTACACCTTC	CASSFDMASGYTF	13	.	TRBV11-1	.	TRBJ1-2
TGTGCCAGCACCACAGGGGACACCGGGGAGCTGTTTTTT	CASTTGDTGELFF	13	.	TRBV6-1	TRBD1	TRBJ2-2
TGTGCCAGCAGCCCAAGACTAGCTGAGCAGTTCTTC	CASSPRLAEQFF	12	.	TRBV11-2	TRBD2	TRBJ2-1